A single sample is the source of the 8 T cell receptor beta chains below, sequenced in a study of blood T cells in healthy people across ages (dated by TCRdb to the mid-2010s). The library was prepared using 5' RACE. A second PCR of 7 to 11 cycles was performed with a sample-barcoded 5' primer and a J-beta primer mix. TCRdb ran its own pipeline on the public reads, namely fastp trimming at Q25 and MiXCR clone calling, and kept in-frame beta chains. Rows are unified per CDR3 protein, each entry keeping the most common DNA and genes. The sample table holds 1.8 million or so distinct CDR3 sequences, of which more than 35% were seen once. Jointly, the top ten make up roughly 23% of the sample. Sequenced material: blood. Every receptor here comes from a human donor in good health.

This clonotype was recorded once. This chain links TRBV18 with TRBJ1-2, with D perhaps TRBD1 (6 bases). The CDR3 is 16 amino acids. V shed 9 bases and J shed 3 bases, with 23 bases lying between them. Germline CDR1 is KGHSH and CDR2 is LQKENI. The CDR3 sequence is CASKTQKTGFDYGYTF. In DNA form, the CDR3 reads TGTGCCAGTAAAACGCAAAAAACAGGGTTTGACTATGGCTACACCTTC.

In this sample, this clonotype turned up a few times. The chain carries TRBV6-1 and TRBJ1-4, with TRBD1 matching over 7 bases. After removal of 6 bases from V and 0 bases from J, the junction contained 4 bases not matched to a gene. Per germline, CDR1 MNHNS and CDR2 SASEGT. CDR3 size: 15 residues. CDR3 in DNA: TGTGCCAGCAGAATTACAGGGGCAACTAATGAAAAACTGTTTTTT. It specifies CASRITGATNEKLFF.

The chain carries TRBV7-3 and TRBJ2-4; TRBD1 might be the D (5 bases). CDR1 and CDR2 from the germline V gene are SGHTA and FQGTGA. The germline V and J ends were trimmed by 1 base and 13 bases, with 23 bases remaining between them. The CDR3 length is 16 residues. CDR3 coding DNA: TGTGCCAGCAGCTTAAGTCCCAACCAGGGTGACAGTGAGCAGTACTTC. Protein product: CASSLSPNQGDSEQYF.

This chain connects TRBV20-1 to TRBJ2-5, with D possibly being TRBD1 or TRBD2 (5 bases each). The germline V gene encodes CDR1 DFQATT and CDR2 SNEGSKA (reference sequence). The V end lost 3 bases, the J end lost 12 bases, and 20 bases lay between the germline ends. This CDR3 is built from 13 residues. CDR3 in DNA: TGCAGTGCTAGGTGGGCAGTTGGGCTGGGGGAGTACTTC. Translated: CSARWAVGLGEYF.

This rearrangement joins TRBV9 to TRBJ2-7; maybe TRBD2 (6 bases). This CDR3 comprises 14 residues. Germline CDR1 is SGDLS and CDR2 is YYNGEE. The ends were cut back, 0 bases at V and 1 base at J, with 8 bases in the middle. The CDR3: CASSVEGRSYEQYF. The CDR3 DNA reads TGTGCCAGCAGCGTAGAGGGGAGGTCCTACGAGCAGTACTTC.

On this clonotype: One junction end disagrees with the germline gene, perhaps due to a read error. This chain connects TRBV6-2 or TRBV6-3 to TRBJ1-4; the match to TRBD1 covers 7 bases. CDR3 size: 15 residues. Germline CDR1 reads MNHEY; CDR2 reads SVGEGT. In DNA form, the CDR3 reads TGTGCCAGCAGTACCGGGACAGCAACTAATGAAAAACGGTTTTTT. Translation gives CASSTGTATNEKRFF.

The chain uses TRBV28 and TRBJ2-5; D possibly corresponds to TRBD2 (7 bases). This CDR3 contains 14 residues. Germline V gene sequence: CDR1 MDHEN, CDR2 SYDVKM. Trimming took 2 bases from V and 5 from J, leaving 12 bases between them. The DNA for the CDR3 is TGTGCCAGCAGTTTAAGGGGGGGCGTGGAGACCCAGTACTTC. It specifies CASSLRGGVETQYF.

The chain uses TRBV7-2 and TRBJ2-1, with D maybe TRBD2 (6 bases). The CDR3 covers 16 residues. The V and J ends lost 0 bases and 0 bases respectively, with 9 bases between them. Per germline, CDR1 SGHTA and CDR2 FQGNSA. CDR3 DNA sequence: TGTGCCAGCAGCTTAGCGATCGGGAGCTCCTACAATGAGCAGTTCTTC. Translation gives CASSLAIGSSYNEQFF.